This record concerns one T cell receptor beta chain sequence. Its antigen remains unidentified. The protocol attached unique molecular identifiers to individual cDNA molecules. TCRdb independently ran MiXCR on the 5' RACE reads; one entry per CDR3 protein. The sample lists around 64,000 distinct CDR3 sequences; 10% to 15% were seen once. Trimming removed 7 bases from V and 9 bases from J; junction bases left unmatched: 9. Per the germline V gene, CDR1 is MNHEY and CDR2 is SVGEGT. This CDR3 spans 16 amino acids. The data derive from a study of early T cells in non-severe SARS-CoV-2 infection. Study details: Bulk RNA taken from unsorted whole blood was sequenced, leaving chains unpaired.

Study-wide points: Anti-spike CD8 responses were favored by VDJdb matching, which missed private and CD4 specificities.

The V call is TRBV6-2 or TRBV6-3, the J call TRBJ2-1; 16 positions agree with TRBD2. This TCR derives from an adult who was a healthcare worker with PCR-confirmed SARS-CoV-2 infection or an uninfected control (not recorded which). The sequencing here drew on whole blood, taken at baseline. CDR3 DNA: TGTGCCAGCACCAAGTATGGGACTAGCGGGAGGGCTGAGCAGTTCTTC. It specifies CASTKYGTSGRAEQFF.